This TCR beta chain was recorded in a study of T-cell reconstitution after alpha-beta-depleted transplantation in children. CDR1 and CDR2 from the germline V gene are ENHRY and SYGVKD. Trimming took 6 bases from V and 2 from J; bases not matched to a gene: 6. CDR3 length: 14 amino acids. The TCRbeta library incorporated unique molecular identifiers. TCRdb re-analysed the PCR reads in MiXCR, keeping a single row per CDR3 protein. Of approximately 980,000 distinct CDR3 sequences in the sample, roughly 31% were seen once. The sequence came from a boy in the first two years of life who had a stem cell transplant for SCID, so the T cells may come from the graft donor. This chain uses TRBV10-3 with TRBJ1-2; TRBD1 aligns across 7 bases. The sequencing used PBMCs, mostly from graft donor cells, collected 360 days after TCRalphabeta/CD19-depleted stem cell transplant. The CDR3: CAIRGTANNYGYTF. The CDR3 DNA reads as TGTGCCATCAGAGGGACAGCCAACAACTATGGCTACACCTTC.